These T cell receptor beta chains were read from a single sample in a study of blood T cell repertoires in COVID-19. Profiling relied on immunoSEQ multiplex PCR, and the TCRdb table lists in-frame clones only, not all of them. This table has 36,000 or so clones, around nine tenths appearing once. What was sequenced was peripheral blood. These receptors were collected from a human donor in a cohort sampled during active COVID-19. CDR3s include the opening cysteine and the closing phenylalanine or tryptophan. The D gene is left open where the match is weak. Clone size is shown for a subset of rows, as once, few, many or a class of expanded clone.

>TRBV7-8|TRBJ1-2|NA|15|NA
TGTGCCAGCAGCTTAGCGATCCAGCGAGATGGGGGCTACACCTTC
CASSLAIQRDGGYTF
>TRBV15|TRBJ1-2|NA|15|NA
TGTGCCACCAGCAGAGCAACGGGCAGGGGCTATGGCTACACCTTC
CATSRATGRGYGYTF
>TRBV27|TRBJ2-7|NA|14|TRBD1
TGTGCCAGCAGTATCTACAGGGGGCCCTACGAGCAGTACTTC
CASSIYRGPYEQYF
>TRBV27|TRBJ1-2|NA|16|TRBD1
TGTGCCAGCAGTTTAGCCGGGACAGGGGCTAACTATGGCTACACCTTC
CASSLAGTGANYGYTF
>TRBV4-1|TRBJ2-1|NA|16|TRBD1
TGCGCCAGCAGCCATCCGACAGGGGGCAGGGACAATGAGCAGTTCTTC
CASSHPTGGRDNEQFF
>TRBV9|TRBJ2-3|NA|13|NA
TGTGCCAGCAGCGTTGCGAACACAGATACGCAGTATTTT
CASSVANTDTQYF
>TRBV20-1|TRBJ2-7|NA|14|TRBD2
TGCAGTGCTAGTCCCCTAGCGGACTCCTACGAGCAGTACTTC
CSASPLADSYEQYF
>TRBV18|TRBJ2-7|NA|15|TRBD2
TGTGCCAGCTCCCCCACTAGCGGGACCTTCTACGAGCAGTACTTC
CASSPTSGTFYEQYF
>TRBV5-6|TRBJ2-5|NA|14|TRBD2
TGTGCCAGCACCCTAGGACTAGCGCAAGAGACCCAGTACTTC
CASTLGLAQETQYF
>TRBV9|TRBJ1-3|NA|14|TRBD1
TGTGCCAGCAGCGTAGGGGACAGGGAAGACACCATATATTTT
CASSVGDREDTIYF
>TRBV3-1/TRBV3-2|TRBJ2-3|NA|12|NA
TGTGCCAGCAGCCCCAACACAGATACGCAGTATTTT
CASSPNTDTQYF
>TRBV19|TRBJ1-5|NA|16|TRBD1
TGTGCCAGTAGTCGGACAGGGGGCGTATATAATCAGCCCCAGCATTTT
CASSRTGGVYNQPQHF
>TRBV7-2|TRBJ1-3|once|15|NA
TGTGCCAGCAGCTTAGGGGCCCAGGGGAGGGGGTCCATATATTTT
CASSLGAQGRGSIYF
>TRBV24-1|TRBJ2-3|NA|15|TRBD2
TGTGCCACCAGCAAGACTAGCGGGAGAACAGATACGCAGTATTTT
CATSKTSGRTDTQYF
>TRBV10-3|TRBJ2-1|NA|18|NA
TGTGCCATCAGTCACCACGAGGGAGGGGGGGGCTCCTACAATGAGCAGTTCTTC
CAISHHEGGGGSYNEQFF
>TRBV10-3|TRBJ2-7|NA|14|TRBD1
TGTGCCATCAGTCCCGGGACAGAACCCTACGAGCAGTACTTC
CAISPGTEPYEQYF
>TRBV19|TRBJ2-2|NA|19|TRBD2
TGTGCCAGTAGTTCCCCGGGACTAGCGGGAGCCCGTGGCACCGGGGAGCTGTTTTTT
CASSSPGLAGARGTGELFF
>TRBV28|TRBJ2-7|NA|16|NA
TGTGCCAGCAGTTCCCCGGGCGGGACAGCCTACTACGAGCAGTACTTC
CASSSPGGTAYYEQYF
>TRBV4-3|TRBJ2-7|once|16|TRBD2
TGCGCCAGCAGCCAAGATAATTCTGCGGGGGCCTACGAGCAGTACTTC
CASSQDNSAGAYEQYF
>TRBV5-6|TRBJ1-5|NA|14|TRBD1
TGTGCCAGCAGCTCGACAGGGTCGGGTCAGCCCCAGCATTTT
CASSSTGSGQPQHF